This T cell receptor (beta chain) was retrieved from a study of vaccination effects on CD4 cells after COVID-19. Having been cultured for roughly 11 days, the cells underwent CD4+ T cell isolation. It was two doses of either the BNT162b2 or mRNA-1273 vaccine that participants received. With respect to this clone: Its antigen is unidentified.

The CDR3 totals 15 residues. CDR1 and CDR2 (germline): MNHEY, SMNVEV (reference sequence). V was pared by 4 bases and J by 1 base, with 4 bases of the junction left unmatched. Repertoires were generated with immunoSEQ multiplex PCR, while TCRdb's copy carries only in-frame clones and drops some. The sample yields fewer than 75,000 clones, about 81% seen once. The TCR comes from a human donor who received a COVID-19 vaccine. V and J are TRBV27 and TRBJ2-1, with 7 nucleotides matching TRBD2. This specimen consisted of CD4+ T cells from PBMCs cultured without peptide, obtained after COVID-19 vaccination. This CDR3 is CASSSGGSSYNEQFF. The CDR3 DNA follows: TGTGCCAGCAGTTCCGGCGGGAGTTCCTACAATGAGCAGTTCTTC.